This T cell receptor beta chain was sequenced during a study of CD8+CD57+ T cells in acquired aplastic anemia. In the study overall: Quantities of DNA derived from sorted CD4+ and CD8+ cells averaged around 3.2 ug. Healthy CD8+ samples averaged around 10 million reads. Study-wide findings and caveats: Any difference that existed in CD8+ Simpson's diversity between patients and controls was not significant.

The table lists this clonotype with a few counts. The antigen is not known. Investigators profiled TCR beta VDJ and CDR3 from genomic DNA template. MiXCR, applied by TCRdb to the reads, yields one record per CDR3 protein. In the table there are roughly 170,000 distinct CDR3 sequences, roughly 63% of which are singletons. With 6 bases removed from V and 0 bases from J, the gap between germline ends came to 14 bases. Germline V gives CDR1 KGHDR, CDR2 SFDVKD. The CDR3 contains 15 residues. What was sequenced was sorted CD4+, CD8+, or CD8+CD57+ T cells (not recorded which) from PBMCs. The J gene is TRBJ2-7, the V gene TRBV24-1; D gene ambiguous. The origin of this receptor is a human donor in good health. The CDR3 reads CATSRRDSSSYEQYF. CDR3 nucleotides: TGTGCCACCAGTCGCAGAGATTCCAGCTCCTACGAGCAGTACTTC.